This is a list of T cell receptor beta chains from one sample in a study of blood T cell repertoires in COVID-19. Profiled with immunoSEQ multiplex PCR; TCRdb holds only in-frame clones, not every one. This table holds 360,000 or so clones, about 92% found once. Sequenced input: peripheral blood. These receptors all come from a woman aged 55-69 years with COVID-19, enrolled during active disease. Both conserved end residues are part of each CDR3. The order of the fields is J gene, CDR3 length, V gene, CDR3 protein.

>TRBJ1-2|14|TRBV4-1
CASSQVGVSWEEEF
>TRBJ2-1|17|TRBV11-2
CASSLGGQASSYNEQFF
>TRBJ1-2|14|TRBV5-4
CASSLGSGNYGYTF
>TRBJ1-2|15|TRBV10-1
CASSESRGGGYGYTF
>TRBJ1-2|14|TRBV19
CASSVRTGSYGYTF
>TRBJ1-3|16|TRBV6-5
CASSYLGQGAGNTIYF
>TRBJ2-5|16|TRBV6-1
CASSVGTGRLWETQYF
>TRBJ1-1|14|TRBV9
CASSGTTGTTEAFF
>TRBJ1-2|15|TRBV9
CAISRKDRSNYGYTF
>TRBJ1-6|16|TRBV3-1/TRBV3-2
CASSHRPDRYNSPLHF
>TRBJ1-1|15|TRBV7-3
CASSSTGGAGTEAFF
>TRBJ1-5|14|TRBV30
CAWSWGYSNQPQHF
>TRBJ2-7|18|TRBV7-9
CASSSPGLAGGPSYEQYF
>TRBJ1-4|16|TRBV5-1
CASRLGTSGYNEKLFF
>TRBJ1-5|15|TRBV5-5
CASSLGGTENQPQHF
>TRBJ1-2|15|TRBV10-1
CASSESEGQVCGYTF
>TRBJ1-1|21|TRBV7-6
CASSLRSITRMTGGGYTEAFF
>TRBJ2-7|12|TRBV6-6
CASTDRVGEQYF
>TRBJ1-1|16|TRBV2
CASTMRGRGKSTEAFF
>TRBJ1-2|11|TRBV15
CATSRTGTPTF
>TRBJ2-3|16|TRBV11-2
CASSLTGGRWTDTQYF
>TRBJ1-1|13|TRBV3-1/TRBV3-2
CASRGQWNTEAFF
>TRBJ2-7|15|TRBV5-1
CASSDTGTGLNEQYF